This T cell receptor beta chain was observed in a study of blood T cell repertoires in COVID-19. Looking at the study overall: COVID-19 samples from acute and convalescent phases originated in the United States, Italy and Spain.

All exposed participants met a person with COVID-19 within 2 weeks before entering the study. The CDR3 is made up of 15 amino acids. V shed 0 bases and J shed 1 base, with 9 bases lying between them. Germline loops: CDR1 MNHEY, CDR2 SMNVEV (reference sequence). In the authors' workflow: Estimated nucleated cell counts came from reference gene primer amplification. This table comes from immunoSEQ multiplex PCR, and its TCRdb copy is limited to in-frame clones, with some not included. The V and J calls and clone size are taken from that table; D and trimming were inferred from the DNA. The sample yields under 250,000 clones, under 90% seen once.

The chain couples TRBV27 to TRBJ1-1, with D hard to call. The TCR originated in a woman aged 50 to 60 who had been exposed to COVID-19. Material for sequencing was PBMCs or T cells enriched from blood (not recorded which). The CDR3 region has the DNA TGTGCCAGCAGTTTATCTGCATCAGGGAACACTGAAGCTTTCTTT. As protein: CASSLSASGNTEAFF.